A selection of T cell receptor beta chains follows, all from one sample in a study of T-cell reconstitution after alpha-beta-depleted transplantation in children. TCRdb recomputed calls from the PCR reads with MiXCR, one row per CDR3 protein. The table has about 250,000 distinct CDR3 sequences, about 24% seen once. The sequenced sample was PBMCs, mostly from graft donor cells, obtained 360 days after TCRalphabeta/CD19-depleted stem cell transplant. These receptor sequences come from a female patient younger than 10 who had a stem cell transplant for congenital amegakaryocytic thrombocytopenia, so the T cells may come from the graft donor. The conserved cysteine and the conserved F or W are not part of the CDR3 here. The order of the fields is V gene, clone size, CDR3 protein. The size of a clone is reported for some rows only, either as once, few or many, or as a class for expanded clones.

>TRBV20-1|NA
SAPDLYSNQPQH
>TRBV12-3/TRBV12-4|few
ASSLVLAGAPYEQY
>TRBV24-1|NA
ATDSGSGETQY
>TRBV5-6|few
ASSFRQGVEQY
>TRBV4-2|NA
ASSQDPGAGGQPQH
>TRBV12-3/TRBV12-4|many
ASSPEGNMNTEAF
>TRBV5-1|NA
ASSLVAASYNEQF
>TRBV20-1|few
SAAYRANTQY
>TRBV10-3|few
ATRNGGNQPQH
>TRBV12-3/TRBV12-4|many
ASCRSFIYEQY
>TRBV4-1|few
ASSRGAPPRTDTQY
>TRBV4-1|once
ASSRDPAGASYNEQF
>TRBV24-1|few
ATSSAGVAREQF
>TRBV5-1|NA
ASSLLELNEQY
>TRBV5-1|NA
ASSLDTPGPTGTEAF
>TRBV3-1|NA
ASSPSRYTGELF
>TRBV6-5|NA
ASSWAERSYEQY
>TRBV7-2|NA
ASSLGWPLH
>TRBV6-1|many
ASYRGQAFYEQY
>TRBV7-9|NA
ASSLEAGYTEAF
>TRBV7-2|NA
ASSLYVDYGYT
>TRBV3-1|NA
ASSQETQGPIYNEQF
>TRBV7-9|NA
ASSPPGGYTEAF
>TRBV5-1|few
ASSLIQGFIKHTGELF
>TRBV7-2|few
ASRATATYEQY
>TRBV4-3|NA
ASSQAHGQETQY
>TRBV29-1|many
SGALAVRAYNEQF
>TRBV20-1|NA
SYSGGGTDTQY
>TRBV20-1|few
SARDHISGRAKYYEQY
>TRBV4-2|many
ASSQNIPSGGFEQF
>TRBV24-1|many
ATSDTPAADTQY
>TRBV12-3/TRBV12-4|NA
ASRRDRGQDTEAF
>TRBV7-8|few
ASSSRDPDTSRGYT
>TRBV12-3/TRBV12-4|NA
ASSFGGPGELF
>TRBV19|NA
ASSPGPGTRPNQPQH
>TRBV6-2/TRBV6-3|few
ASRRLAGEQY
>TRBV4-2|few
ASSQEVDYSRKQF
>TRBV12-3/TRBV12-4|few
ASSSQGDSKPYYNEQF
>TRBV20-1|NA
SARLGSSVSYEQY
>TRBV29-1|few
SVEVDRGYEQY
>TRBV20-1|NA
SVWGLTAYEQY
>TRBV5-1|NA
ASSFLGTREITNEKLF
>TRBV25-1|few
ASSAYTGGAADTQY
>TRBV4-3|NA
ASSQESSLPSYNEQF
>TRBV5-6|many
ASSLGFLGQVYEQY
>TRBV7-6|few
ASSPTGIFTDTQY
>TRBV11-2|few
ASSARTVNTEAF
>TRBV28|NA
ASSPLQVPWGANVLT